Below, one T cell receptor beta chain is given with its context. Its antigen is unidentified. Primers: 60 Vbeta forward and 13 Jbeta reverse. Libraries were prepared by immunoSEQ multiplex PCR; TCRdb keeps only in-frame clonotypes and omits some of them. The table includes under 110,000 clones, roughly 82% detected once. The ends lost 2 bases at V and 4 bases at J; junction bases unmatched: 5. This CDR3 contains 15 residues. Germline-derived CDR1 and CDR2 are MDHEN and SYDVKM. The data were obtained in a study of cytomegalovirus exposure and HLA in healthy donors. Broader study findings: TCR association rates varied by HLA locus in a later analysis, with DRB1 highest and HLA-C lowest.

This chain uses TRBV28 with TRBJ1-2; TRBD1 aligns across 9 bases. Sequences were obtained from PBMCs. The TCR comes from a man aged 45-65 years in good health and CMV-seronegative. Here the CDR3 reads CASSLAGTGFYGYTF. The CDR3 coding sequence is TGTGCCAGCAGTTTAGCCGGGACAGGGTTCTATGGCTACACCTTC.